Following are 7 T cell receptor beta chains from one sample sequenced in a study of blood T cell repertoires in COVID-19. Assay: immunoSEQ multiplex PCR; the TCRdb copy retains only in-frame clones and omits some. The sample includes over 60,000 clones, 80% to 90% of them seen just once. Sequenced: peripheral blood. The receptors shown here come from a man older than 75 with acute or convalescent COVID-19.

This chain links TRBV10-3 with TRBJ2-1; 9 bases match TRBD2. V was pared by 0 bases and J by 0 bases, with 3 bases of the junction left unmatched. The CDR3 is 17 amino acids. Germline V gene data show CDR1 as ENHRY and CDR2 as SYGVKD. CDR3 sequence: CAISESLAGSSYNEQFF. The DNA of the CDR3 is TGTGCCATCAGTGAGTCCCTAGCGGGGAGCTCCTACAATGAGCAGTTCTTC.

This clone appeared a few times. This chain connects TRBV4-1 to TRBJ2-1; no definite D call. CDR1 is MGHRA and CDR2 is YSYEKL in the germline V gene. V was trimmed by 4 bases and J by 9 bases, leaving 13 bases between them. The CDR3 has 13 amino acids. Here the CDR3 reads CASSPNQASEQFF. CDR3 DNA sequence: TGCGCCAGCAGCCCGAATCAGGCTTCTGAGCAGTTCTTC.

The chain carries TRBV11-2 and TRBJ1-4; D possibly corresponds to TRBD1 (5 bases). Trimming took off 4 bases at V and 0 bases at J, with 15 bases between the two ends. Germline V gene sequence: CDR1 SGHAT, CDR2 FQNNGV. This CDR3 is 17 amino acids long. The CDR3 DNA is TGTGCCAGCAGCTCCCGGGGGGGTTGGGCAACTAATGAAAAACTGTTTTTT. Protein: CASSSRGGWATNEKLFF.

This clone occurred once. The DNA for the CDR3 is TGCGCCAGCAGCTTGGACAATTCCTACAATGAGCAGTTCTTC. It codes for CASSLDNSYNEQFF. The J gene is TRBJ2-1, the V gene TRBV5-1; D is undetermined. Germline V lookup: CDR1 SGHRS, CDR2 YFSETQ. The CDR3 spans 14 residues. The ends were cut back, 0 bases at V and 1 base at J, with 5 bases in the middle.

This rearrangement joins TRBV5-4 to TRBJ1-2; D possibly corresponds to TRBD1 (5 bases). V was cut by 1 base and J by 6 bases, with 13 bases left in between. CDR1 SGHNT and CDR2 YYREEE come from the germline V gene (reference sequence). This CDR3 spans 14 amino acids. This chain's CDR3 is CASSLYGGDHGYTF. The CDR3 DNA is TGTGCCAGCAGCTTGTATGGGGGGGACCATGGCTACACCTTC.

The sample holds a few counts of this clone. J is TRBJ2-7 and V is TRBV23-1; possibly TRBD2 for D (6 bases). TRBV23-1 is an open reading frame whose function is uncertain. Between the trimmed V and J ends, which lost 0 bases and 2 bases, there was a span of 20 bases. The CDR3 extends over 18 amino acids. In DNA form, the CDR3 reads TGCGCCAGCAGTCAATCGGGAAGGCAGGGACTGACCCCCTACGAGCAGTACTTC. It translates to CASSQSGRQGLTPYEQYF.

CDR3 nucleotides: TGTGCCACCTCGACAGGGACTAACTATGGCTACACCTTC. Amino acids: CATSTGTNYGYTF. The chain employs TRBV6-5 and TRBJ1-2; 7 positions agree with TRBD1. The J segment lost 0 bases and the V segment lost 10 bases, leaving 5 bases of the junction unmatched. The CDR3 is made up of 13 amino acids. Germline V lookup: CDR1 MNHEY, CDR2 SVGAGI.